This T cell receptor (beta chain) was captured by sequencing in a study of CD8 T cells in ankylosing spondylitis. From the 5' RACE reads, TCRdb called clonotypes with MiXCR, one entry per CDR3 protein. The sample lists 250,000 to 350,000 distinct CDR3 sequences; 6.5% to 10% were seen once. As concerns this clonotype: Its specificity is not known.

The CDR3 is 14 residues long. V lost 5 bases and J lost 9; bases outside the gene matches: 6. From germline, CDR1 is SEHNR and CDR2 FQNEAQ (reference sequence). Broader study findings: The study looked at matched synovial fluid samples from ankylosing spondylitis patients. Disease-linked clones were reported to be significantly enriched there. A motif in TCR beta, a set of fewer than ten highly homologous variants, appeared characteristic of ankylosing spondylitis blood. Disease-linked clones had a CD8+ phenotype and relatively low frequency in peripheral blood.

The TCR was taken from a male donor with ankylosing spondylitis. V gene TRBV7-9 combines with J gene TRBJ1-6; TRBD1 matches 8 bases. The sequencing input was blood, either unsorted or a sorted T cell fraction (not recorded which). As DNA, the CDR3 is TGTGCCAGCAGCCCGGACAGGGCGGGTTCACCCCTCCACTTT. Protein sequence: CASSPDRAGSPLHF.